This TCR beta chain was obtained from a study of early T cells in non-severe SARS-CoV-2 infection. As for the study in general: Sequencing targeted bulk RNA from unsorted whole blood, leaving chains unpaired.

Molecules of cDNA were individually given unique molecular identifiers that were attached to them. TCRdb recomputed calls from the 5' RACE reads with MiXCR, one row per CDR3 protein. The sample has tens of thousands of distinct CDR3 sequences; 9.5% to 13% are singletons. A few counts support this clonotype. Its specificity is not known. Regarding the study as a whole: Private and CD4 specificities were missed by VDJdb matching, which favored anti-spike CD8 responses.

Per the germline V gene, CDR1 is MNHEY and CDR2 is SMNVEV (reference sequence). This CDR3 contains 16 residues. Trimming stripped 7 bases from V and 3 bases from J, with 21 bases between. The TCR originated in an adult who was a healthcare worker with PCR-confirmed SARS-CoV-2 infection or an uninfected control (not recorded which). The chain recombines TRBV27 with TRBJ2-5; D may be TRBD2 (5 bases). The sequenced sample consisted of whole blood. The CDR3 protein is CASTFPATGYEETQYF. Here the CDR3 DNA reads TGTGCCAGCACTTTTCCTGCCACGGGGTATGAAGAGACCCAGTACTTC.